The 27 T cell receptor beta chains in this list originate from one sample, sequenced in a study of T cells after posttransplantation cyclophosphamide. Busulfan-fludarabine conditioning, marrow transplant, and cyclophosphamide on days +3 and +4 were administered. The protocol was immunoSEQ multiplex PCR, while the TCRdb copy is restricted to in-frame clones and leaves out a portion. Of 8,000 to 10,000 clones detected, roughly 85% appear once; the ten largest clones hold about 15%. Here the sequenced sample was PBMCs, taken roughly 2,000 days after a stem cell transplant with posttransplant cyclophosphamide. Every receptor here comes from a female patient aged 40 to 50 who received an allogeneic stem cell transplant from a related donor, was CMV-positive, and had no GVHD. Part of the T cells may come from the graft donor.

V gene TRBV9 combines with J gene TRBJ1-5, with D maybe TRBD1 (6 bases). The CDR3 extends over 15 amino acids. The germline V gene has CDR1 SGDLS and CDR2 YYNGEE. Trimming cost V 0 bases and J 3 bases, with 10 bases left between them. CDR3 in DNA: TGTGCCAGCAGCGTAGCGGACAGCTTCAATCAGCCCCAGCATTTT. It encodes CASSVADSFNQPQHF.

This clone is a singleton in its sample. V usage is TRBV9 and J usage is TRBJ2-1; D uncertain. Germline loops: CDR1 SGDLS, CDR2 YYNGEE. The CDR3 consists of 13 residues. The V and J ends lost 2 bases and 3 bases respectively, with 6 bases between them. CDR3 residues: CASSVSLYNEQFF. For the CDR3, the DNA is TGTGCCAGCAGCGTTTCCCTCTACAATGAGCAGTTCTTC. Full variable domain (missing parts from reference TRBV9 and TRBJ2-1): DSGVTQTPKHLITATGQRVTLRCSPRSGDLSVYWYQQSLDQGLQFLIQYYNGEERAKGNILERFSAQQFPDLHSELNLSSLELGDSALYFCASSVSLYNEQFFGPGTRLTVL.

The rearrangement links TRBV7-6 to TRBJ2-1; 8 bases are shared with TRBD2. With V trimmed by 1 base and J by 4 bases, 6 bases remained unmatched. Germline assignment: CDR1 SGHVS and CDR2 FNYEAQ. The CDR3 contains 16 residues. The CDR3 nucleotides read TGTGCCAGCAGCTTAGATCCAGCGGGGGTTTACAATGAGCAGTTCTTC. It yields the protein CASSLDPAGVYNEQFF.

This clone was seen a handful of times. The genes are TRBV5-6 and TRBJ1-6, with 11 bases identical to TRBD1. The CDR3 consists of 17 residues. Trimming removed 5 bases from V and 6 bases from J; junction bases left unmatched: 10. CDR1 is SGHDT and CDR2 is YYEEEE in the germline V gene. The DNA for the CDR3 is TGTGCCAGCAGACAAACCGGGACAGGGGGTTCTAATTCACCCCTCCACTTT. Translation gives CASRQTGTGGSNSPLHF. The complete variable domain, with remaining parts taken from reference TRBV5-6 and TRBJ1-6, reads DAGVTQSPTHLIKTRGQQVTLRCSPKSGHDTVSWYQQALGQGPQFIFQYYEEEERQRGNFPDRFSGHQFPNYSSELNVNALLLGDSALYLCASRQTGTGGSNSPLHFGNGTRLTVT.

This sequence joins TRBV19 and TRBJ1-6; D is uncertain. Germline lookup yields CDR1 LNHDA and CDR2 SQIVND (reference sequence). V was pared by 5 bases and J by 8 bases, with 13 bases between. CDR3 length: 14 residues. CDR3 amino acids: CASSFLGRDSPLHF. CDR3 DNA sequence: TGTGCCAGTAGTTTTCTCGGGAGGGATTCACCCCTCCACTTT.

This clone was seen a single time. Here the CDR3 reads CASSLVASGGPNTGELFF. The CDR3 coding sequence is TGTGCCAGCAGCTTAGTAGCTAGCGGGGGGCCGAACACCGGGGAGCTGTTTTTT. This sequence joins TRBV11-2 and TRBJ2-2; 11 bases align to TRBD2. The CDR3 runs 18 residues. Germline V gene lookup returns CDR1 SGHAT and CDR2 FQNNGV. The ends lost 1 base at V and 0 bases at J; junction bases unmatched: 4.

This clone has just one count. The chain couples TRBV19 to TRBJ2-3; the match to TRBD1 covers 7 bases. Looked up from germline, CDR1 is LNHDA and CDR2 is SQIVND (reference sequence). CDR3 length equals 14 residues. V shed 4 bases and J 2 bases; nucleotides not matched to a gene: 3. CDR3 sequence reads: CASSTGQITDTQYF. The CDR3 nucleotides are TGTGCCAGTAGTACGGGACAGATCACAGATACGCAGTATTTT. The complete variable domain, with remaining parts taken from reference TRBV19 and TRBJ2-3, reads DGGITQSPKYLFRKEGQNVTLSCEQNLNHDAMYWYRQDPGQGLRLIYYSQIVNDFQKGDIAEGYSVSREKKESFPLTVTSAQKNPTAFYLCASSTGQITDTQYFGPGTRLTVL.

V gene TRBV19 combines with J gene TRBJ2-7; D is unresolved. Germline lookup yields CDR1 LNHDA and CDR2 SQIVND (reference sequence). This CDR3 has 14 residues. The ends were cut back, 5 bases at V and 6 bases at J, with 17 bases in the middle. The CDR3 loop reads CASSVGSPPSEQYF. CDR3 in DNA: TGTGCCAGTAGTGTCGGGTCGCCACCCTCCGAGCAGTACTTC.

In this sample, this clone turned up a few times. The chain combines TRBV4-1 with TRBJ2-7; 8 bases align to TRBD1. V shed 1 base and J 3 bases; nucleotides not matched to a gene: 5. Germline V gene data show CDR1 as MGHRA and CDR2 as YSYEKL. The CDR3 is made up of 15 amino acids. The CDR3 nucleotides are TGCGCCAGCAGCCAAGGGACAGGGTTAGTCTACGAGCAGTACTTC. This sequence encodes CASSQGTGLVYEQYF.

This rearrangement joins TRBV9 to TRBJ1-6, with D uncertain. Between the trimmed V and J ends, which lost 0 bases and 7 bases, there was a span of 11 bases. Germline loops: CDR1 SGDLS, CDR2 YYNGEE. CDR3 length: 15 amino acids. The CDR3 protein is CASSVAAGGNSPLHF. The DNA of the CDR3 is TGTGCCAGCAGCGTAGCTGCAGGCGGGAATTCACCCCTCCACTTT.

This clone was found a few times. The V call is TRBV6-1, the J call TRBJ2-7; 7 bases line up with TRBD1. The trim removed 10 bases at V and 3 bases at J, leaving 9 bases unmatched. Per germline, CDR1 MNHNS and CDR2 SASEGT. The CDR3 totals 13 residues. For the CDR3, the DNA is TGTGCCACCCCGGGACAGAACTTCTACGAGCAGTACTTC. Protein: CATPGQNFYEQYF.

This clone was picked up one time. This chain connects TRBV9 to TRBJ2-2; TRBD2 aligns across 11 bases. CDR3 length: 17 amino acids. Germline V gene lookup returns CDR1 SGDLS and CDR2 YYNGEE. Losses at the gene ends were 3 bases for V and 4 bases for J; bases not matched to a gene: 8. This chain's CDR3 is CASSGTLAGVGTGELFF. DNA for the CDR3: TGTGCCAGCAGCGGAACACTAGCGGGGGTCGGCACCGGGGAGCTGTTTTTT.

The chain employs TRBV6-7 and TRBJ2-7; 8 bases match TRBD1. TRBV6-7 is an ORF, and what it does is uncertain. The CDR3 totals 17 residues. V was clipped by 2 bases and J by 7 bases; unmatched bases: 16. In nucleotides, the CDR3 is TGTGCCAGCAGTTACACTGTGCCGGACAGGGTTCCCGGTGAGCAGTACTTC. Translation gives CASSYTVPDRVPGEQYF.

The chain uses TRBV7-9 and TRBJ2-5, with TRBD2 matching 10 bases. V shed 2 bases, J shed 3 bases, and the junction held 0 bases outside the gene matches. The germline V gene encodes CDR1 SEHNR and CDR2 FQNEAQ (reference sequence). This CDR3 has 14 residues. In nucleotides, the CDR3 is TGTGCCAGCAGCTTAAGCGGGGGGGAAGAGACCCAGTACTTC. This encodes CASSLSGGEETQYF.

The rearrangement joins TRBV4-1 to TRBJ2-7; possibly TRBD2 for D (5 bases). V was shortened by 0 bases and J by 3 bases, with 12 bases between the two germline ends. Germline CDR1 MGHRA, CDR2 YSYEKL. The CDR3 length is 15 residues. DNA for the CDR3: TGCGCCAGCAGCCAAGAAGCCGTCACTAGCTACGAGCAGTACTTC. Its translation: CASSQEAVTSYEQYF.

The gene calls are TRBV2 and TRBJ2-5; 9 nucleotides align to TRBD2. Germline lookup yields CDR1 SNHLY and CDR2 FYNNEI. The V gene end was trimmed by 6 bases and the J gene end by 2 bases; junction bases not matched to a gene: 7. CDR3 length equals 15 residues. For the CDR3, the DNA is TGTGCCAGCAGGAACCGACTAGCGGTACAAGAGACCCAGTACTTC. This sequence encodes CASRNRLAVQETQYF.

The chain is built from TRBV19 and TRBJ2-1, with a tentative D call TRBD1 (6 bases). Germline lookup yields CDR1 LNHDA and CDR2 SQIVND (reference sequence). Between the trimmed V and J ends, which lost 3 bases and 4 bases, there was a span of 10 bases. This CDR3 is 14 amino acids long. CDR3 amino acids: CASSIGTIYNEQFF. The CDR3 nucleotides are TGTGCCAGTAGTATCGGGACAATTTACAATGAGCAGTTCTTC.

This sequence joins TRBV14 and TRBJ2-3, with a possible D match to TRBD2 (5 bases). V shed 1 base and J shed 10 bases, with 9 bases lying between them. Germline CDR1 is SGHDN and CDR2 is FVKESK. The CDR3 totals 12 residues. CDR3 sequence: CASSQAGIPQYF. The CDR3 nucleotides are TGTGCCAGCAGCCAAGCGGGGATTCCGCAGTATTTT.

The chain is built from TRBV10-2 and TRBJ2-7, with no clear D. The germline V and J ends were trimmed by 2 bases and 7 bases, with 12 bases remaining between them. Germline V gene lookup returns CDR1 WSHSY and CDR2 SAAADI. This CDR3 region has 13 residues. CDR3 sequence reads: CASSEGGVREQYF. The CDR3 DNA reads TGCGCCAGCAGTGAGGGCGGAGTAAGGGAGCAGTACTTC.

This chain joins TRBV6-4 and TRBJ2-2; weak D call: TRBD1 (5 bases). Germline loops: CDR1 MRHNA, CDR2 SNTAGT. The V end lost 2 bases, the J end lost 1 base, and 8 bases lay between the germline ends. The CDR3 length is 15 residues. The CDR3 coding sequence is TGTGCCAGCAGTGACGGGCAGGGGAACACCGGGGAGCTGTTTTTT. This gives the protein CASSDGQGNTGELFF.

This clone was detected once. CDR3 amino acids: CASSLGRGGRGEQFF. For the CDR3, the DNA is TGCGCCAGCAGCTTGGGTCGGGGGGGCCGGGGTGAGCAGTTCTTC. This chain joins TRBV5-1 and TRBJ2-1; TRBD2 matches 8 bases. This CDR3 contains 15 residues. Germline values: CDR1 SGHRS, CDR2 YFSETQ. After removal of 0 bases from V and 9 bases from J, the junction contained 8 bases not matched to a gene.

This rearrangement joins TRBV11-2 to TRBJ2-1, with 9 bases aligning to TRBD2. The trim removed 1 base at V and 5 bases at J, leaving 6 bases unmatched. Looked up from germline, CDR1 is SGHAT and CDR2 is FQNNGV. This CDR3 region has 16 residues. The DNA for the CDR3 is TGTGCCAGCAGCTTAGTCGGGCAGCGGGGGGACAATGAGCAGTTCTTC. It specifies CASSLVGQRGDNEQFF.

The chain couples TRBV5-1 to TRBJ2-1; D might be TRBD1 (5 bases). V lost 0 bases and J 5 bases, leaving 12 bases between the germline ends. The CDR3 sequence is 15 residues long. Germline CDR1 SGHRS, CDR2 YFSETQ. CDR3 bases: TGCGCCAGCAGCTTGGCAGGGTTGGATAACAATGAGCAGTTCTTC. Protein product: CASSLAGLDNNEQFF.

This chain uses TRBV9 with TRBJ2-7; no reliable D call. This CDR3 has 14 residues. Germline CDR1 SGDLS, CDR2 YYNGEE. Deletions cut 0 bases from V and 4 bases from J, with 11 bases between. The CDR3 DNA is TGTGCCAGCAGCGTAGCCGAATCACGGTACGAGCAGTACTTC. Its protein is CASSVAESRYEQYF. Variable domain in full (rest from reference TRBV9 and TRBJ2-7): DSGVTQTPKHLITATGQRVTLRCSPRSGDLSVYWYQQSLDQGLQFLIQYYNGEERAKGNILERFSAQQFPDLHSELNLSSLELGDSALYFCASSVAESRYEQYFGPGTRLTVT.

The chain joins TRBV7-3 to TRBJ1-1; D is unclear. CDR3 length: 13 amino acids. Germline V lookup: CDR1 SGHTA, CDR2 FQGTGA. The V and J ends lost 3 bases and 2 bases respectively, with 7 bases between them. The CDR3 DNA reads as TGTGCCAGCAGCTTGGCTCGAAACACTGAAGCTTTCTTT. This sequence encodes CASSLARNTEAFF.

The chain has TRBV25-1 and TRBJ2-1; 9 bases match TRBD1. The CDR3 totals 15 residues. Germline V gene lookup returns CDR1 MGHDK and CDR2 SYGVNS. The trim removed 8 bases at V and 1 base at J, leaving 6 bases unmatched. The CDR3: CASWGGTGSYNEQFF. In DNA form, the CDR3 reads TGTGCCAGCTGGGGGGGGACAGGGTCCTACAATGAGCAGTTCTTC.

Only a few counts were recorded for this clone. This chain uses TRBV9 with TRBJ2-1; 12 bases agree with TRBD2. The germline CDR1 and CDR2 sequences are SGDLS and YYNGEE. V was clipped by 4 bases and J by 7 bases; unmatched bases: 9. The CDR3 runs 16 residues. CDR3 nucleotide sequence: TGTGCCAGCAGCACCCGGACTAGCGGGGTGCGGAATGAGCAGTTCTTC. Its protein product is CASSTRTSGVRNEQFF.